Listed below are T cell receptor beta chains from one sample, sequenced in a study of T-cell memory formation after mild COVID-19. TCRdb used MiXCR to reprocess the 5' RACE reads, holding one entry per CDR3 protein. The data hold hundreds of thousands of distinct CDR3 sequences, with roughly 20% observed a single time. Sequenced: PBMCs or a T cell subset sorted from them (not recorded which). These receptors were obtained from an adult woman who had mild COVID-19 (a few samples of this study predate the infection). Cell type and time point are not known. CDR3s include the opening cysteine and the closing phenylalanine or tryptophan. A D gene is named only where the DNA matches it firmly. Clone size is not always given. Where it is, it says once, few, many or a class for expanded clones.

TRBJ1-1	NA	NA	TRBV12-3/TRBV12-4	CASSSGIGDTEAFF	TGTGCCAGCAGTTCCGGGATCGGGGACACTGAAGCTTTCTTT
TRBJ2-5	NA	NA	TRBV11-2	CASSFTGYQETQYF	TGTGCCAGCAGCTTTACAGGGTACCAAGAGACCCAGTACTTC
TRBJ1-1	few	TRBD1	TRBV27	CASSIRQGRGGRTEAFF	TGTGCCAGCAGTATACGACAGGGAAGAGGGGGAAGGACTGAAGCTTTCTTT
TRBJ2-2	NA	TRBD1	TRBV23-1	CASSHRDRKGTGELFF	TGCGCCAGCAGTCATCGGGACAGGAAGGGGACCGGGGAGCTGTTTTTT
TRBJ2-7	NA	NA	TRBV5-1	CASSPTWLTGTIFYEQYF	TGCGCCAGCAGCCCCACTTGGCTAACCGGGACAATATTCTACGAGCAGTACTTC
TRBJ2-1	NA	TRBD2	TRBV24-1	CATSEQGLAGYNEQFF	TGTGCCACCAGTGAGCAGGGACTAGCGGGATACAATGAGCAGTTCTTC
TRBJ1-2	few	NA	TRBV13	CASSLTISGGYTF	TGTGCCAGCAGCTTGACCATATCGGGTGGCTACACCTTC
TRBJ2-1	NA	NA	TRBV9	CASSVALRGNSYNEQFF	TGTGCCAGCAGCGTAGCCTTGCGGGGCAACTCCTACAATGAGCAGTTCTTC
TRBJ2-5	NA	NA	TRBV3-1	CASSQGGKLKGETQYF	TGTGCCAGCAGCCAAGGGGGAAAGCTAAAGGGGGAGACCCAGTACTTC
TRBJ2-7	few	NA	TRBV14	CASSQGWSSYEQYF	TGTGCCAGCAGCCAAGGTTGGAGCTCCTACGAGCAGTACTTC
TRBJ2-7	NA	NA	TRBV12-3/TRBV12-4	CASSLAREPYEQYF	TGTGCCAGCAGTTTAGCCCGCGAGCCCTACGAGCAGTACTTC
TRBJ1-4	NA	NA	TRBV2	CASSLEGREKLFF	TGTGCCAGCAGCCTTGAGGGCCGGGAAAAACTGTTTTTT
TRBJ2-1	NA	TRBD2	TRBV4-2	CASSQEVAGAYNEQFF	TGTGCCAGCAGCCAAGAAGTAGCGGGAGCGTACAATGAGCAGTTCTTC
TRBJ2-7	NA	NA	TRBV6-1	CASRDGRNSGGPAEQYF	TGTGCCAGCAGGGATGGAAGGAATAGCGGCGGCCCGGCGGAGCAGTACTTC
TRBJ2-1	few	TRBD1	TRBV5-1	CASSYGQGVDEQFF	TGCGCCAGCAGCTACGGACAGGGGGTCGATGAGCAGTTCTTC
TRBJ2-1	NA	NA	TRBV29-1	CSVEVRRGLQFF	TGCAGCGTTGAAGTTAGGCGGGGTTTGCAGTTCTTC
TRBJ2-3	NA	NA	TRBV10-3	CAISEIPSTDTQYF	TGTGCCATCAGTGAAATCCCCAGCACAGATACGCAGTATTTT
TRBJ1-1	few	NA	TRBV7-8	CASSFHRALNTEAFF	TGTGCCAGCAGCTTCCACAGGGCCCTGAACACTGAAGCTTTCTTT
TRBJ2-7	many	TRBD1	TRBV19	CASSMDRAHYEQYF	TGTGCCAGTAGTATGGACAGGGCCCACTACGAGCAGTACTTC
TRBJ2-5	NA	TRBD2	TRBV10-3	CAISDSSGTTSQETQYF	TGTGCCATCAGTGACTCGAGCGGGACGACATCCCAAGAGACCCAGTACTTC
TRBJ2-1	NA	TRBD2	TRBV7-6	CASSPHGTSRGGHNEQFF	TGTGCCAGCAGCCCCCACGGGACTAGTAGGGGGGGGCACAATGAGCAGTTCTTC
TRBJ2-3	few	NA	TRBV2	CASSDGLGFSTDTQYF	TGTGCCAGCAGTGACGGTTTGGGATTTAGCACAGATACGCAGTATTTT
TRBJ2-1	many	TRBD2	TRBV18	CASSQTGTTNEQFF	TGTGCCAGCTCGCAGACCGGGACTACCAATGAGCAGTTCTTC
TRBJ2-2	NA	NA	TRBV24-1	CATSDSRTGNTGELFF	TGTGCCACCAGTGATTCCAGGACCGGGAACACCGGGGAGCTGTTTTTT
TRBJ2-5	many	NA	TRBV5-4	CASSLEGKGETQYF	TGTGCCAGCAGCTTGGAAGGAAAGGGAGAGACCCAGTACTTC
TRBJ1-1	few	NA	TRBV29-1	CSVEDQLGGLRTEAFF	TGCAGCGTTGAAGATCAACTAGGGGGGCTAAGGACTGAAGCTTTCTTT
TRBJ2-5	NA	NA	TRBV30	CAWISRGETQYF	TGTGCCTGGATCTCTAGAGGCGAGACCCAGTACTTC
TRBJ2-3	NA	NA	TRBV7-2	CASSSSVRADTQYF	TGTGCCAGCAGCTCCTCAGTTAGGGCAGATACGCAGTATTTT
TRBJ1-3	few	TRBD1	TRBV11-2	CASSARQGLTGNTIYF	TGTGCCAGCAGCGCCCGACAGGGTCTGACTGGAAACACCATATATTTT
TRBJ1-6	once	NA	TRBV20-1	CSARDWARDMMNSPLHF	TGCAGTGCTAGAGATTGGGCCAGGGATATGATGAATTCACCCCTCCACTTT
TRBJ2-1	few	NA	TRBV7-2	CASSLLSGYNEQFF	TGTGCCAGCAGCTTATTAAGCGGTTACAATGAGCAGTTCTTC
TRBJ2-7	few	NA	TRBV3-1	CASSQTRSSYEQYF	TGTGCCAGCAGCCAAACTAGAAGCTCCTACGAGCAGTACTTC
TRBJ2-7	few	NA	TRBV9	CASSGPDVTYEQYF	TGTGCCAGCAGCGGGCCCGACGTAACCTACGAGCAGTACTTC
TRBJ2-7	NA	TRBD2	TRBV20-1	CSARRAGTSDTYEQYF	TGCAGTGCTAGACGGGCCGGGACTAGCGACACCTACGAGCAGTACTTC
TRBJ2-7	NA	NA	TRBV6-2/TRBV6-3	CASSVPQDVYEQYF	TGTGCCAGCAGTGTTCCCCAAGACGTCTACGAGCAGTACTTC
TRBJ2-1	NA	TRBD2	TRBV9	CASSATSGGDNEQFF	TGTGCCAGCAGCGCGACTAGCGGGGGGGACAATGAGCAGTTCTTC
TRBJ2-2	few	NA	TRBV5-4	CASSWGAGELFF	TGTGCCAGCAGCTGGGGGGCCGGGGAGCTGTTTTTT
TRBJ1-1	NA	NA	TRBV18	CASSAREGRSTEAFF	TGTGCCAGCTCAGCTCGCGAGGGTCGGAGCACTGAAGCTTTCTTT
TRBJ2-3	NA	NA	TRBV7-2	CASSPQRFTDTQYF	TGTGCCAGCAGCCCACAGCGGTTCACAGATACGCAGTATTTT
TRBJ2-3	NA	NA	TRBV9	CASSVDPSADTQYF	TGTGCCAGCAGCGTCGACCCGAGCGCAGATACGCAGTATTTT
TRBJ2-5	NA	NA	TRBV7-2	CASSSGQYPQETQYF	TGTGCCAGCAGCAGCGGTCAATATCCCCAAGAGACCCAGTACTTC
TRBJ2-2	many	NA	TRBV7-2	CASSLGGGRPGELFF	TGTGCCAGCAGCTTAGGTGGGGGGCGACCCGGGGAGCTGTTTTTT
TRBJ2-1	NA	NA	TRBV27	CASSPLSNDQFF	TGTGCCAGCAGTCCTTTATCTAATGATCAGTTCTTC
TRBJ2-3	NA	NA	TRBV6-5	CASSYNRANTQYF	TGTGCCAGCAGTTACAACAGGGCAAATACGCAGTATTTT
TRBJ2-1	few	NA	TRBV6-2/TRBV6-3	CASSYVVRGSYNEQFF	TGTGCCAGCAGTTATGTTGTTCGGGGCTCCTACAATGAGCAGTTCTTC
TRBJ2-1	NA	TRBD1	TRBV20-1	CSAWDRGGEQFF	TGCAGTGCTTGGGACAGGGGTGGTGAGCAGTTCTTC
TRBJ2-4	many	NA	TRBV12-3/TRBV12-4	CATRKDGVQPYF	TGTGCCACCAGGAAGGACGGGGTCCAACCGTACTTC
TRBJ1-1	few	NA	TRBV20-1	CSARRDVLMNTEAFF	TGCAGTGCTAGGAGGGACGTACTGATGAACACTGAAGCTTTCTTT
TRBJ2-7	few	NA	TRBV24-1	CATSDQTYEQYF	TGTGCCACCAGTGACCAGACCTACGAGCAGTACTTC
TRBJ2-7	NA	TRBD1	TRBV13	CASSVHSGGAYEQYF	TGTGCCAGCAGCGTACACTCAGGGGGCGCATACGAGCAGTACTTC
TRBJ1-2	NA	NA	TRBV5-1	CASSWLGDANYGYTF	TGCGCCAGCAGCTGGTTGGGGGACGCTAACTATGGCTACACCTTC
TRBJ1-1	few	TRBD1	TRBV12-3/TRBV12-4	CASSFLGQGATEAFF	TGTGCCAGCAGTTTCCTAGGACAGGGTGCTACTGAAGCTTTCTTT